Reported below is one TCR beta chain. Its antigen is currently unknown. The data derive from a study of T cells in Graves' hyperthyroidism and ophthalmopathy. After removal of 4 bases from V and 9 bases from J, the junction contained 7 bases not matched to a gene. The germline V gene has CDR1 SGDLS and CDR2 YYNGEE. This CDR3 is built from 15 residues. Points from the study as a whole: Ophthalmopathy was separated from stable hyperthyroidism by a 13 V-J model.

Amplification targeted TCR beta CDR3 regions from RNA transcripts. During a first-round RT-PCR of the TCR CDR3, the HTBI primer set was used. TCRdb processed the multiplex PCR reads anew with MiXCR; each CDR3 protein has one entry. The table shows 400,000 or so distinct CDR3 sequences, with 15% occurring only once. The sequence came from an older woman with Graves' ophthalmopathy. The rearrangement joins TRBV9 to TRBJ2-1; 13 bases agree with TRBD2. Input material: blood. CDR3 sequence: CASSSLLAGGPEQFF. The DNA for the CDR3 is TGTGCCAGCAGCTCCCTACTAGCGGGAGGGCCTGAGCAGTTCTTC.